Here is one T cell receptor (beta chain) with its context. It has no known antigen specificity. No much larger clonotype is one base removed from it; base qualities were not supplied. Healthy HIV-negative adults with no recently reported acute infections or vaccinations were included as donors. Every donor was a Caucasian adult living in Nashville, Tennessee, USA. Magnetic negative selection was used to enrich CD4+ T cells, after which naive cells were positively selected on CD45RA and the negative fraction became the memory subset. After blood collection by leukapheresis, PBMCs were isolated using Ficoll-Histopaque density gradient centrifugation and then cryopreserved in the vapor phase of liquid nitrogen. Analytical flow cytometry was used to check the purity and quantity of each magnetically sorted T cell population. From each sorted fraction, genomic DNA was isolated and quantified by UV absorbance on a Nanodrop 2000c.

The CDR3 holds 13 amino acids from the cysteine to the phenylalanine. This entry keeps only the CDR3 DNA: 39 bases, framed from base 1. The V and J ends are trimmed by 4 bases and 4 bases, leaving 10 bases between them. As encoded in the germline V gene, CDR1 is MNHNS while CDR2 is SASEGT. Using the deep immunoSEQ assay, multiplex PCR amplified TCR CDR3 regions from genomic DNA. Extracted genomic DNA from each cell subset was spread evenly across all wells of several immunoSEQ 96-well plates, with each plate serving as a replicate. For sorted subsets, each replicate PCR was loaded with 200 to 250 ng genomic DNA, equivalent to 30,000 or so T cell genomes. Purified libraries were measured with a Qubit 3.0 fluorometer, size-checked on a Bioanalyzer 2100, and measured again with the KAPA Library Quantification kit. A separate single-read 150-cycle Illumina NextSeq 550 flow cell was used to sequence each immunoSEQ 96-well plate. The source study handled its data this way. The immunoSEQ output contained only junctional sequences without quality scores, so filtering could not match that applied to full-length reads. Sequences were annotated with PyIR, a Python wrapper for IgBLAST v1.9, and V/J genes and CDR3 were assigned using IMGT germline references. Reads with weak V/J assignments (E-value above 1e-6), missing CDR3, stop codons, out-of-frame junctions, or ambiguous translated residues were removed. A V3J clonotype was defined by an identical inferred V gene, J gene, and CDR3 amino acid sequence. The percentage overlap between two repertoires was calculated by dividing the number of shared unique clonotypes by the size of the smaller repertoire. Richness of each repertoire was evaluated using RTK rarefaction, the Chao1 estimator, and Recon v2.1 estimates of unobserved clonotypes. Generation probabilities for all TCRbeta clonotypes obtained by the gDNA method from four donors were computed using OLGA. TCRdb stores this immuneACCESS table with in-frame sequences only. Part of the clones is absent; in the studies checked, under half of the shortfall reflects unresolved V genes, and no reason is known for the rest. The DNA was the basis for D and trimming; V, J and clone size are from that table. The sample yields over a million clones; roughly 96% were counted once. The ten largest clonotypes hold approximately 1% of the sample.

This specimen comes from a study of shared clonotypes between healthy human individuals (dated by TCRdb to 2020 to 2022). Regarding the complete study: A couple of women and a few men aged 18 to 49 years were included in the cohort. Per donor, three plates each were used for CD4 naive and CD4 memory, two for CD8 naive, and one for CD8 memory. Each donor's leukapheresis produced roughly between roughly 0.85 and 9.5 billion PBMCs. Blood TCR repertoires of roughly five healthy adults were deeply sequenced to estimate repertoire size and the extent of clonotype sharing between individuals. Libraries were prepared and TCR repertoires were sequenced by different laboratories using diverse techniques, in order to increase sequencing depth and limit assay-specific biases.

The paper as a whole reports these results and caveats: Pairwise subsampling led to the expectation that sequencing depth would affect the degree of clonotype sharing among donors. Estimated clonotype richness was generally larger for naive than for memory subsets. The genetic and exposure-history diversity represented was limited by the small number of donors. Sampling was limited to blood, and TCR repertoires in tissue likely differ from TCR repertoires in blood. Rarefaction of sorted-subset datasets indicated incomplete sequencing despite the large sequencing depth. When several donors were compared, the shared fraction of clonotypes was roughly 5% for naive CD4, about 4% for naive CD8, 2.3% for memory CD4, and 0.35% to 0.4% for memory CD8. Higher generation probabilities were observed for clonotypes shared by all four sorted-subset donors than for non-shared clonotypes.

Material: naive CD4+ T cells sorted from blood. The intended sense of this specimen's cell subset or site label: CD45RA+ positively selected. The rearrangement joined TRBV6-1 to TRBJ1-2, with the D gene not clear enough to name. This TCR was sampled from a man aged 30 to 39 in good health. The nucleotide sequence reads TGTGCCAGCAGTGGGGGAAGGTTCTATGGCTACACCTTC. It specifies CASSGGRFYGYTF.